This TCR beta chain was documented in a study of T-cell memory formation after mild COVID-19. On the study more broadly: TCR clusters were mostly confined to one donor each.

Germline V gene data show CDR1 as LNHDA and CDR2 as SQIVND (reference sequence). J gave up 5 bases and V 2 bases, and 7 bases lay outside the gene matches. The CDR3 runs to 15 residues. Study-wide findings and caveats: Among clones contracting day 15 to 85, CD4/CD8 was balanced, whereas later expanders leaned CD4+. Pre-infection memory harbored some responding clones, suggesting cross-reactive memory joined. Proof of SARS-CoV-2 specificity was absent for the second-wave clones that crested on day 37.

About this clonotype: What it binds is unknown.

TCRdb re-called the 5' RACE reads through MiXCR, storing one row per CDR3 protein. This sample has roughly 480,000 distinct CDR3 sequences, with around 25% found just once. The chain couples TRBV19 to TRBJ1-2; 8 bases align to TRBD1. The sequenced sample was PBMCs or a T cell subset sorted from them (not recorded which). The receptor comes from an adult woman who had mild COVID-19 (a few samples of this study predate the infection). Cell type and time point are not known. DNA of the CDR3: TGTGCCAGTAGTATATCGGCAGGGGGCCGTTATGGCTACACCTTC. Protein sequence: CASSISAGGRYGYTF. The complete variable domain, with remaining parts taken from reference TRBV19 and TRBJ1-2, reads DGGITQSPKYLFRKEGQNVTLSCEQNLNHDAMYWYRQDPGQGLRLIYYSQIVNDFQKGDIAEGYSVSREKKESFPLTVTSAQKNPTAFYLCASSISAGGRYGYTFGSGTRLTVV.